This is a list of T cell receptor beta chains from one sample in a study of shared clonotypes between healthy human individuals. TCRdb keeps only in-frame clones here, not all; method: immunoSEQ multiplex PCR. The sample records about 2,500,000 clones, around 94% being singletons. Specimen: naive CD4+ T cells sorted from blood. These receptors were taken from a man in his late teens or twenties in good health. Each CDR3 is given with its conserved first and last residue. The order of the fields is CDR3 protein, CDR3 DNA, V gene, clone size, J gene, D gene. The D gene is left open where the match is weak. Not every row has a clone size; where given, it reads once, few, many or a size class.

CDR3 protein: CASSLRPGGSSSEKLFF; CDR3 DNA: TGCGCCAGCAGCTTGCGCCCTGGGGGTTCGAGTAGTGAAAAACTGTTTTTT; V gene: TRBV5-1; clone size: -; J gene: TRBJ1-4; D gene: -
CDR3 protein: CASSQLAVAKNIQYF; CDR3 DNA: TGCGCCAGCAGCCAACTAGCGGTAGCCAAAAACATTCAGTACTTC; V gene: TRBV4-1; clone size: -; J gene: TRBJ2-4; D gene: TRBD2
CDR3 protein: CASSTGTGGGGYTF; CDR3 DNA: TGTGCCAGCAGTACAGGGACAGGGGGCGGCGGCTACACCTTC; V gene: TRBV6-6; clone size: -; J gene: TRBJ1-2; D gene: TRBD1
CDR3 protein: CASRAGDDEQFF; CDR3 DNA: TGCGCCAGCAGGGCCGGGGACGATGAGCAGTTCTTC; V gene: TRBV5-1; clone size: -; J gene: TRBJ2-1; D gene: -
CDR3 protein: CASSEAWGGYEQYF; CDR3 DNA: TGTGCCAGCAGTGAAGCCTGGGGGGGGTACGAGCAGTACTTC; V gene: TRBV6-1; clone size: -; J gene: TRBJ2-7; D gene: TRBD2
CDR3 protein: CASSPGRRGTGELFF; CDR3 DNA: TGTGCCAGCAGTCCGGGACGGCGGGGCACCGGGGAGCTGTTTTTT; V gene: TRBV2; clone size: -; J gene: TRBJ2-2; D gene: -
CDR3 protein: CASSADSQLTDTQYF; CDR3 DNA: TGTGCCAGCAGCGCGGACAGTCAACTTACAGATACGCAGTATTTT; V gene: TRBV9; clone size: once; J gene: TRBJ2-3; D gene: -
CDR3 protein: CAWREQLAGVYNEQFF; CDR3 DNA: TGTGCCTGGAGGGAGCAACTAGCGGGAGTCTACAATGAGCAGTTCTTC; V gene: TRBV30; clone size: -; J gene: TRBJ2-1; D gene: TRBD2
CDR3 protein: CASSSWRYSTDTQYF; CDR3 DNA: TGTGCCAGCAGCTCCTGGCGGTATAGCACAGATACGCAGTATTTT; V gene: TRBV7-9; clone size: -; J gene: TRBJ2-3; D gene: -
CDR3 protein: CASRGRGVGAQHF; CDR3 DNA: TGTGCCAGCAGAGGCAGGGGGGTAGGGGCCCAGCATTTT; V gene: TRBV6-1; clone size: -; J gene: TRBJ1-5; D gene: TRBD1
CDR3 protein: CASSRVGGAYEQYF; CDR3 DNA: TGTGCCAGCAGCCGCGTCGGGGGGGCCTACGAGCAGTACTTC; V gene: TRBV5-8; clone size: -; J gene: TRBJ2-7; D gene: TRBD2
CDR3 protein: CASSLTTPGSTTVAQHF; CDR3 DNA: TGTGCCAGCAGCCTAACGACCCCAGGGTCCACGACCGTAGCCCAGCATTTT; V gene: TRBV27; clone size: -; J gene: TRBJ1-5; D gene: -
CDR3 protein: CASPPGDRDHYEQYF; CDR3 DNA: TGTGCCAGCCCCCCGGGGGACAGGGACCACTACGAGCAGTACTTC; V gene: TRBV5-6; clone size: -; J gene: TRBJ2-7; D gene: TRBD1
CDR3 protein: CSAGGEKLFF; CDR3 DNA: TGCAGTGCAGGGGGCGAAAAACTGTTTTTT; V gene: TRBV20-1; clone size: -; J gene: TRBJ1-4; D gene: TRBD1
CDR3 protein: CASSGVFASTDTQYF; CDR3 DNA: TGTGCCAGCAGTGGCGTTTTCGCTAGCACAGATACGCAGTATTTT; V gene: TRBV2; clone size: -; J gene: TRBJ2-3; D gene: -
CDR3 protein: CAISGRDRLNTGELFF; CDR3 DNA: TGTGCCATCAGTGGGAGGGACAGGCTGAACACCGGGGAGCTGTTTTTT; V gene: TRBV10-3; clone size: -; J gene: TRBJ2-2; D gene: TRBD1
CDR3 protein: CASSEETVGRNEQYF; CDR3 DNA: TGTGCCAGCAGTGAAGAGACAGTGGGTAGGAACGAGCAGTACTTC; V gene: TRBV6-1; clone size: -; J gene: TRBJ2-7; D gene: -
CDR3 protein: CASSQGVQRGYQETQYF; CDR3 DNA: TGCGCCAGCAGCCAAGGGGTCCAGCGGGGTTACCAAGAGACCCAGTACTTC; V gene: TRBV4-3; clone size: -; J gene: TRBJ2-5; D gene: TRBD2
CDR3 protein: CASSLRAVAAKNIQYF; CDR3 DNA: TGTGCCAGCAGTTTACGGGCGGTGGCAGCCAAAAACATTCAGTACTTC; V gene: TRBV27; clone size: -; J gene: TRBJ2-4; D gene: -
CDR3 protein: CASSEPTGSDQSEKLFF; CDR3 DNA: TGTGCCAGCAGTGAGCCGACAGGGTCGGATCAAAGTGAAAAACTGTTTTTT; V gene: TRBV28; clone size: -; J gene: TRBJ1-4; D gene: TRBD1
CDR3 protein: CASSLGGAESYEQYF; CDR3 DNA: TGCGCTAGCAGCTTGGGGGGGGCTGAGTCCTACGAGCAGTACTTC; V gene: TRBV5-1; clone size: -; J gene: TRBJ2-7; D gene: -
CDR3 protein: CASSYRLAGSEQYF; CDR3 DNA: TGTGCCAGCAGCTACAGACTAGCGGGCAGCGAGCAGTACTTC; V gene: TRBV5-6; clone size: -; J gene: TRBJ2-7; D gene: TRBD2
CDR3 protein: CASSYGDPPINTEAFF; CDR3 DNA: TGTGCCAGCAGTTACGGGGATCCCCCGATAAACACTGAAGCTTTCTTT; V gene: TRBV6-5; clone size: -; J gene: TRBJ1-1; D gene: -
CDR3 protein: CASRIPTGFSYEQYF; CDR3 DNA: TGTGCCAGCAGGATACCTACAGGGTTTTCCTACGAGCAGTACTTC; V gene: TRBV6-6; clone size: -; J gene: TRBJ2-7; D gene: -
CDR3 protein: CAIHRDRVEQYF; CDR3 DNA: TGTGCCATCCACAGGGACAGGGTTGAGCAGTACTTC; V gene: TRBV7-3; clone size: few; J gene: TRBJ2-7; D gene: TRBD1
CDR3 protein: CASSQEGQGRPQHF; CDR3 DNA: TGCGCCAGCAGCCAAGAGGGACAGGGACGGCCCCAGCATTTT; V gene: TRBV4-1; clone size: -; J gene: TRBJ1-5; D gene: TRBD1
CDR3 protein: CASSPPMGQETQYF; CDR3 DNA: TGTGCCAGCAGCCCCCCCATGGGACAAGAGACCCAGTACTTC; V gene: TRBV7-6; clone size: -; J gene: TRBJ2-5; D gene: -
CDR3 protein: CASHRDRGRETQYF; CDR3 DNA: TGTGCCAGCCATCGGGACAGGGGGCGTGAGACCCAGTACTTC; V gene: TRBV18; clone size: once; J gene: TRBJ2-5; D gene: TRBD1
CDR3 protein: CASRGPGRGNQPQHF; CDR3 DNA: TGTGCCAGCAGGGGCCCAGGCAGAGGAAATCAGCCCCAGCATTTT; V gene: TRBV6-1; clone size: -; J gene: TRBJ1-5; D gene: -
CDR3 protein: CASSLVAGGSNTGELFF; CDR3 DNA: TGTGCCAGCAGCTTAGTAGCGGGGGGCTCGAACACCGGGGAGCTGTTTTTT; V gene: TRBV7-9; clone size: -; J gene: TRBJ2-2; D gene: TRBD2
CDR3 protein: CAWSRDSYSNQPQHF; CDR3 DNA: TGTGCCTGGAGCCGAGACAGTTATAGCAATCAGCCCCAGCATTTT; V gene: TRBV30; clone size: -; J gene: TRBJ1-5; D gene: -
CDR3 protein: CASSIQGAVTEAFF; CDR3 DNA: TGTGCCAGTAGTATTCAGGGAGCTGTCACTGAAGCTTTCTTT; V gene: TRBV19; clone size: -; J gene: TRBJ1-1; D gene: -
CDR3 protein: CASSLWGKSGNTIYF; CDR3 DNA: TGTGCCAGCAGCTTGTGGGGAAAATCTGGAAACACCATATATTTT; V gene: TRBV7-2; clone size: -; J gene: TRBJ1-3; D gene: -
CDR3 protein: CASSLEAVLHNEQFF; CDR3 DNA: TGTGCCAGCAGCTTAGAGGCAGTCCTCCACAATGAGCAGTTCTTC; V gene: TRBV7-9; clone size: -; J gene: TRBJ2-1; D gene: -
CDR3 protein: CASSPTTGTNEKLFF; CDR3 DNA: TGCGCCAGCAGCCCAACGACAGGAACTAATGAAAAACTGTTTTTT; V gene: TRBV5-1; clone size: -; J gene: TRBJ1-4; D gene: -
CDR3 protein: CASSARYGTTTGELFF; CDR3 DNA: TGTGCCAGCAGCGCCCGATACGGGACAACCACCGGGGAGCTGTTTTTT; V gene: TRBV9; clone size: -; J gene: TRBJ2-2; D gene: -
CDR3 protein: CASSSSGVNEQYF; CDR3 DNA: TGTGCCAGCAGCTCCTCGGGAGTCAACGAGCAGTACTTC; V gene: TRBV7-9; clone size: once; J gene: TRBJ2-7; D gene: -
CDR3 protein: CASSYGAGGQGEQYF; CDR3 DNA: TGTGCCAGCAGTTACGGAGCGGGGGGGCAAGGCGAGCAGTACTTC; V gene: TRBV6-6; clone size: once; J gene: TRBJ2-7; D gene: TRBD2
CDR3 protein: CASSLSLARDSGYF; CDR3 DNA: TGTGCCAGCAGCTTAAGCTTGGCCCGGGACAGCGGGTACTTC; V gene: TRBV28; clone size: -; J gene: TRBJ2-7; D gene: TRBD1
CDR3 protein: CASSTVGYEQYF; CDR3 DNA: TGTGCCAGCAGTACCGTGGGGTACGAGCAGTACTTC; V gene: TRBV6-5; clone size: -; J gene: TRBJ2-7; D gene: -
CDR3 protein: CASSLGTGGYNEQFF; CDR3 DNA: TGTGCCAGCAGCTTGGGGACAGGGGGTTACAATGAGCAGTTCTTC; V gene: TRBV5-6; clone size: -; J gene: TRBJ2-1; D gene: TRBD1
CDR3 protein: CASTLTGGTYGYTF; CDR3 DNA: TGTGCCAGCACCTTGACAGGGGGAACCTATGGCTACACCTTC; V gene: TRBV6-5; clone size: -; J gene: TRBJ1-2; D gene: TRBD1
CDR3 protein: CASSYMAGDNSPLHF; CDR3 DNA: TGTGCCAGCAGTTACATGGCGGGCGATAATTCACCCCTCCACTTT; V gene: TRBV6-6; clone size: -; J gene: TRBJ1-6; D gene: -
CDR3 protein: CASSGLAGDYNEQFF; CDR3 DNA: TGTGCCAGCAGCGGACTAGCGGGAGATTACAATGAGCAGTTCTTC; V gene: TRBV6-1; clone size: -; J gene: TRBJ2-1; D gene: TRBD2
CDR3 protein: CASSYLGNTEAFF; CDR3 DNA: TGTGCCAGCAGTTACCTGGGGAACACTGAAGCTTTCTTT; V gene: TRBV6-5; clone size: few; J gene: TRBJ1-1; D gene: -
CDR3 protein: CASSTISTDTQYF; CDR3 DNA: TGTGCCAGCAGTACCATTAGCACAGATACGCAGTATTTT; V gene: TRBV27; clone size: -; J gene: TRBJ2-3; D gene: -
CDR3 protein: CAWSAPGVPYGYTF; CDR3 DNA: TGTGCCTGGAGTGCCCCAGGGGTCCCCTATGGCTACACCTTC; V gene: TRBV30; clone size: -; J gene: TRBJ1-2; D gene: -
CDR3 protein: CATSPGQGSYEQYF; CDR3 DNA: TGTGCCACCTCCCCGGGACAGGGGTCCTACGAGCAGTACTTC; V gene: TRBV10-3; clone size: -; J gene: TRBJ2-7; D gene: TRBD1
CDR3 protein: CASSLGGTGPESYEQYF; CDR3 DNA: TGTGCCAGCAGCTTGGGGGGAACAGGGCCTGAGTCCTACGAGCAGTACTTC; V gene: TRBV5-4; clone size: -; J gene: TRBJ2-7; D gene: -
CDR3 protein: CASSYPGQDSNQPQHF; CDR3 DNA: TGTGCCAGCAGTTATCCGGGACAGGATAGCAATCAGCCCCAGCATTTT; V gene: TRBV6-6; clone size: -; J gene: TRBJ1-5; D gene: TRBD1
CDR3 protein: CASSYSTSTDTQYF; CDR3 DNA: TGTGCCAGCAGTTACTCGACCAGCACAGATACGCAGTATTTT; V gene: TRBV6-6; clone size: -; J gene: TRBJ2-3; D gene: -
CDR3 protein: CASTLGGYTF; CDR3 DNA: TGCGCCAGCACCCTAGGAGGCTACACCTTC; V gene: TRBV23-1; clone size: -; J gene: TRBJ1-2; D gene: -
CDR3 protein: CASSLSMSYEQYF; CDR3 DNA: TGTGCCAGCAGTTTATCGATGAGTTACGAGCAGTACTTC; V gene: TRBV27; clone size: -; J gene: TRBJ2-7; D gene: -
CDR3 protein: CASSFGTGQTYEQYF; CDR3 DNA: TGCGCCAGCAGCTTTGGGACAGGGCAAACTTACGAGCAGTACTTC; V gene: TRBV4-3; clone size: once; J gene: TRBJ2-7; D gene: TRBD1
CDR3 protein: CASSLEPRGLAGAYNEQFF; CDR3 DNA: TGTGCCAGCAGCTTAGAGCCCCGGGGATTGGCGGGTGCCTACAATGAGCAGTTCTTC; V gene: TRBV7-2; clone size: -; J gene: TRBJ2-1; D gene: -
CDR3 protein: CASSLAQDRANQPQHF; CDR3 DNA: TGTGCCAGCAGCTTAGCGCAGGACAGGGCGAATCAGCCCCAGCATTTT; V gene: TRBV7-8; clone size: -; J gene: TRBJ1-5; D gene: TRBD1
CDR3 protein: CASRPQGALNEKLFF; CDR3 DNA: TGTGCCAGCAGACCACAGGGGGCCCTTAATGAAAAACTGTTTTTT; V gene: TRBV6-5; clone size: -; J gene: TRBJ1-4; D gene: TRBD1
CDR3 protein: CASSLEAFTGELFF; CDR3 DNA: TGCGCCAGCAGCTTGGAAGCTTTCACCGGGGAGCTGTTTTTT; V gene: TRBV4-3; clone size: -; J gene: TRBJ2-2; D gene: -
CDR3 protein: CAWTFKTTNYGYTF; CDR3 DNA: TGTGCCTGGACATTCAAGACAACTAACTATGGCTACACCTTC; V gene: TRBV30; clone size: -; J gene: TRBJ1-2; D gene: -